The 32 T cell receptor beta chains reported below all come from one sample, sequenced in a study of response to subunit inactivated influenza vaccine. Each CDR3 protein is one row after TCRdb ran MiXCR on the RT-PCR reads. The sample lists around 760,000 distinct CDR3 sequences; approximately 15% were seen once. The input for sequencing was PBMCs from blood, taken less than 15 days before vaccination. The receptors come from a man in his fifties or sixties who received an inactivated influenza vaccine.

The chain combines TRBV29-1 with TRBJ2-1, with D unresolved. Trimming pared 4 bases from V and 0 bases from J, leaving 10 bases between. CDR3 length: 14 amino acids. Germline V gene sequence: CDR1 SQVTM, CDR2 ANQGSEA. The CDR3 reads CSVGGDLSYNEQFF. CDR3 nucleotide sequence: TGCAGCGTTGGCGGAGACCTCTCCTACAATGAGCAGTTCTTC.

This clonotype was recorded a few times. This chain connects TRBV10-3 to TRBJ2-2, with D possibly TRBD1 on 6 matching bases. There are 15 residues in the CDR3. V lost 3 bases and J 2 bases, leaving 10 bases between the germline ends. Germline CDR1 reads ENHRY; CDR2 reads SYGVKD. The CDR3 region has the DNA TGTGCCATCAGTGAAAGGGGGAAAAACACCGGGGAGCTGTTTTTT. Encoded protein: CAISERGKNTGELFF.

This chain links TRBV12-3 or TRBV12-4 with TRBJ2-4; 11 bases map to TRBD1. The V segment lost 3 bases and the J segment 8 bases; nucleotides outside the gene matches: 12. This CDR3 is 17 amino acids long. The CDR3 is CASSFYRTGGPLDIQYF. CDR3 DNA sequence: TGTGCCAGCAGTTTCTACAGGACAGGGGGCCCTTTAGACATTCAGTACTTC.

The chain employs TRBV27 and TRBJ1-5; possibly TRBD1 for D (5 bases). Germline CDR1 reads MNHEY; CDR2 reads SMNVEV (reference sequence). The CDR3 has 18 amino acids. V gave up 6 bases and J gave up 1 base, with 22 bases separating them. The CDR3 DNA reads as TGTGCCAGCAGACGGTTTGGCAGGGAAGTGAGGAGCAATCAGCCCCAGCATTTT. It translates to CASRRFGREVRSNQPQHF.

The chain carries TRBV20-1 and TRBJ2-2; D not resolved. This CDR3 region has 14 residues. Trimming pared 1 base from V and 4 bases from J, leaving 10 bases between. Germline V gene lookup returns CDR1 DFQATT and CDR2 SNEGSKA (reference sequence). The CDR3 reads CSARGATVTGELFF. The CDR3 bases are TGCAGTGCTAGAGGAGCCACGGTCACCGGGGAGCTGTTTTTT.

The table lists this clonotype with a few counts. This sequence joins TRBV9 and TRBJ1-1, with D uncertain. Germline-derived CDR1 and CDR2 are SGDLS and YYNGEE. V dropped 0 bases and J dropped 1 base, with 16 bases sitting between them. The CDR3 covers 17 residues. CDR3 nucleotides: TGTGCCAGCAGCGTAGATCAGACCAGCCCTAAGAACACTGAAGCTTTCTTT. Its protein product is CASSVDQTSPKNTEAFF. Full variable domain (outside the CDR3, taken from reference TRBV9 and TRBJ1-1): DSGVTQTPKHLITATGQRVTLRCSPRSGDLSVYWYQQSLDQGLQFLIQYYNGEERAKGNILERFSAQQFPDLHSELNLSSLELGDSALYFCASSVDQTSPKNTEAFFGQGTRLTVV.

Only a few counts were recorded for this clonotype. The chain is built from TRBV10-3 and TRBJ2-5; 14 bases agree with TRBD2. J was trimmed by 2 bases and V by 3 bases; bases with no gene match: 11. Germline CDR1 ENHRY, CDR2 SYGVKD. The CDR3 loop spans 19 amino acids. DNA of the CDR3: TGTGCCATCAGTGACCCCGGACTAGCGGGGGGAGGAATACAAGAGACCCAGTACTTC. Translating it yields CAISDPGLAGGGIQETQYF.

The chain has TRBV4-3 and TRBJ2-7, with 13 bases identical to TRBD2. The CDR3 loop spans 20 amino acids. J was trimmed by 3 bases and V by 0 bases; bases with no gene match: 14. The germline V gene encodes CDR1 LGHNA and CDR2 YSLEER. CDR3 loop: CASSQEFLGVGTSGIYEQYF. DNA of the CDR3: TGCGCCAGCAGCCAAGAATTTCTTGGAGTAGGGACTAGCGGGATCTACGAGCAGTACTTC.

This clonotype was recorded a few times. CDR3 DNA sequence: TGTGCCAGCAGCTTAGAGCGGGTGGGAAACCCAGCTTTCTTT. This translates into CASSLERVGNPAFF. V gene TRBV11-2 combines with J gene TRBJ1-1; D unresolved. V lost 0 bases and J 10 bases, leaving 15 bases between the germline ends. CDR1 is SGHAT and CDR2 is FQNNGV in the germline V gene. The CDR3 sequence is 14 residues long.

In its sample, this clonotype was seen many times. CDR3 DNA: TGTGCCAGCAGCCAAGTGTTGTCCCCCCGATACAATGAGCAGTTCTTC. Protein: CASSQVLSPRYNEQFF. This rearrangement joins TRBV3-1 to TRBJ2-1, with unresolved D. The V end was cut by 1 base, the J end by 4 bases, with 14 bases between. From germline, CDR1 is LGHDT and CDR2 YNNKEL (reference sequence). This CDR3 is built from 16 residues.

This clonotype was detected ten times or more. This chain joins TRBV29-1 and TRBJ2-5, with 7 bases aligning to TRBD1. The V and J ends lost 3 bases and 2 bases, in that order; junction bases with no gene match: 9. CDR3 length equals 15 residues. Germline loops: CDR1 SQVTM, CDR2 ANQGSEA. The CDR3 loop reads CSVDLRGQYQETQYF. The CDR3, as DNA: TGCAGCGTTGACCTGAGGGGACAGTATCAAGAGACCCAGTACTTC.

This clonotype was picked up a small number of times. The V and J genes are TRBV12-3 or TRBV12-4 and TRBJ2-1, with 8 bases fitting TRBD1. The V gene end was trimmed by 5 bases and the J gene end by 0 bases; junction bases not matched to a gene: 3. The CDR3 has 15 residues. The DNA of the CDR3 is TGTGCCAGCAGTAACACAGGGGGCTCCTACAATGAGCAGTTCTTC. Protein product: CASSNTGGSYNEQFF.

This clonotype was seen more than once but under ten times. The chain carries TRBV12-5 and TRBJ2-2; 8 positions match TRBD1. The germline V gene encodes CDR1 LGHNT and CDR2 FRNRAP. The length of the CDR3 is 14 residues. With 6 bases clipped from V and 4 bases from J, the junction kept 4 bases outside the gene matches. CDR3 sequence reads: CASGRDRFTGELFF. The CDR3 DNA reads TGTGCTAGTGGACGGGACAGGTTCACCGGGGAGCTGTTTTTT.

The chain links TRBV20-1 to TRBJ2-7; 10 positions match TRBD1. This CDR3 comprises 13 residues. In germline, CDR1 is DFQATT, CDR2 SNEGSKA (reference sequence). The junction had 4 bases not matched to a gene; V was cut back by 4 bases and J by 4 bases. The CDR3 spells CSANRDRGYEQYF. CDR3 bases: TGCAGTGCTAACCGGGACAGGGGTTACGAGCAGTACTTC.

The gene calls are TRBV30 and TRBJ1-5, with TRBD1 matching over 7 bases. Per germline, CDR1 GTSNPN and CDR2 SVGIG (reference sequence). Trimming removed 0 bases from V and 2 bases from J; junction bases left unmatched: 10. The CDR3 runs to 17 residues. The CDR3 loop reads CAWSVGGLDRGNQPQHF. The CDR3 region has the DNA TGTGCCTGGAGTGTAGGGGGTCTCGACAGGGGCAATCAGCCCCAGCATTTT.

This clonotype has a handful of counts. The V gene is TRBV11-1, the J gene TRBJ2-5; D ambiguous. The V gene lost 3 bases and the J gene lost 2 bases, with 16 bases spanning the gap. This CDR3 is 16 amino acids long. Germline V gene sequence: CDR1 SGHAT, CDR2 FQDESV (reference sequence). CDR3: CASSFSASVGQETQYF. CDR3 nucleotides: TGTGCCAGCAGCTTTTCTGCCAGCGTGGGGCAAGAGACCCAGTACTTC.

The sample holds a few counts of this clonotype. This chain links TRBV27 with TRBJ2-7, with 8 bases that match TRBD1. Germline assignment: CDR1 MNHEY and CDR2 SMNVEV (reference sequence). Losses at the gene ends were 6 bases for V and 1 base for J; bases not matched to a gene: 20. This CDR3 comprises 19 residues. Here the CDR3 DNA reads TGTGCCAGCAGCGAGCACGCCGGGACAGGCGCTTTATTTTCCTACGAGCAGTACTTC. This gives the protein CASSEHAGTGALFSYEQYF.

The V gene is TRBV11-1, the J gene TRBJ1-6; 7 bases match TRBD1. V was pared by 4 bases and J by 9 bases, with 9 bases of the junction left unmatched. This CDR3 contains 15 residues. Germline CDR1 SGHAT, CDR2 FQDESV (reference sequence). The DNA for the CDR3 is TGTGCCAGCAGCTCCGGGGACAGAGGGACTTCACCCCTCCACTTT. Its translation: CASSSGDRGTSPLHF. Together with reference TRBV11-1 and TRBJ1-6, the CDR3 gives the full variable domain: EAEVAQSPRYKITEKSQAVAFWCDPISGHATLYWYRQILGQGPELLVQFQDESVVDDSQLPKDRFSAERLKGVDSTLKIQPAELGDSAMYLCASSSGDRGTSPLHFGNGTRLTVT.

This clonotype occurred a few times. V is TRBV29-1 and J is TRBJ1-2; 7 nucleotides match TRBD1. From germline, CDR1 is SQVTM and CDR2 ANQGSEA. There are 14 residues in the CDR3. With 6 bases clipped from V and 4 bases from J, the junction kept 11 bases outside the gene matches. The chain's CDR3 is CSVQGGVAGYGYTF. The CDR3 DNA reads TGCAGCGTGCAAGGGGGCGTGGCGGGCTATGGCTACACCTTC.

This clonotype was recorded a few times. The CDR3 here is CASSARQGRGETQYF. DNA for the CDR3: TGCGCCAGCAGCGCCCGACAGGGTAGGGGAGAGACCCAGTACTTC. The chain carries TRBV5-1 and TRBJ2-5, with 7 bases lining up with TRBD1. Germline CDR1 SGHRS, CDR2 YFSETQ. This CDR3 has 15 residues. J gave up 4 bases and V 4 bases, and 10 bases lay outside the gene matches.

This clonotype was counted at least ten times. One end of the junction is discordant with germline, which a read error may explain. This chain uses TRBV4-3 with TRBJ2-5, with 8 bases matching TRBD1. The CDR3 is made up of 13 amino acids. The germline V gene has CDR1 LGHNA and CDR2 YSLEER. CDR3: CASSQDRGETQYF. The CDR3 region has the DNA TGTGCCAGCAGCCAAGACAGGGGTGAGACCCAGTACTTC.

The chain couples TRBV20-1 to TRBJ2-7, with 8 bases matching TRBD1. Per germline, CDR1 DFQATT and CDR2 SNEGSKA (reference sequence). The CDR3 consists of 13 residues. V lost 7 bases to trimming and J lost 2 bases; unmatched junction nucleotides: 7. CDR3 in amino acids: CSVPRTGTYEQYF. In nucleotides, the CDR3 is TGCAGTGTCCCTAGGACAGGGACCTACGAGCAGTACTTC.

This clonotype was detected a few times. The chain links TRBV4-3 to TRBJ2-4; 8 positions match TRBD2. The germline V gene encodes CDR1 LGHNA and CDR2 YSLEER. This CDR3 comprises 16 residues. V dropped 2 bases and J dropped 3; count of bases not matched to a gene: 6. CDR3 nucleotides: TGCGCCAGCAGCCAATTCGGGGGGGTGGGCAAAAACATTCAGTACTTC. This translates into CASSQFGGVGKNIQYF.

This clonotype was seen only a few times. The chain is built from TRBV6-2 or TRBV6-3 and TRBJ2-1; D is uncertain. The germline V and J ends were trimmed by 6 bases and 4 bases, with 19 bases remaining between them. This CDR3 has 16 residues. Looked up from germline, CDR1 is MNHEY and CDR2 is SVGEGT. CDR3 coding DNA: TGTGCCAGCAGCCACCCCCTAGATGCCCAGTACAATGAGCAGTTCTTC. It is translated as CASSHPLDAQYNEQFF.

V is TRBV6-5 and J is TRBJ2-5; D perhaps matches TRBD1 (6 bases). The germline V and J ends were trimmed by 0 bases and 1 base, with 9 bases remaining between them. The CDR3 is 15 amino acids. The germline V gene encodes CDR1 MNHEY and CDR2 SVGAGI. CDR3 DNA sequence: TGTGCCAGCAGTTACTCGGGACATCCCCAAGAGACCCAGTACTTC. As protein: CASSYSGHPQETQYF.

The sample holds many counts of this clonotype. The V gene is TRBV29-1, the J gene TRBJ1-4; D remains ambiguous. Between the trimmed V and J ends, which lost 7 bases and 0 bases, there was a span of 12 bases. This CDR3 contains 14 residues. Germline V gene data show CDR1 as SQVTM and CDR2 as ANQGSEA. Written as DNA, the CDR3 is TGCAGCGCATCTCCGGCCTCAACTAATGAAAAACTGTTTTTT. It yields the protein CSASPASTNEKLFF.

V and J are TRBV27 and TRBJ2-7; D gene uncertain. Germline lookup yields CDR1 MNHEY and CDR2 SMNVEV (reference sequence). CDR3 length: 15 amino acids. The V gene lost 0 bases and the J gene lost 0 bases, with 9 bases spanning the gap. The CDR3 sequence: CASSLSRPDSYEQYF. The CDR3 DNA reads as TGTGCCAGCAGTTTATCCAGGCCAGACTCCTACGAGCAGTACTTC.

CDR3 protein: CASSLQGPYEQFF. In DNA, the CDR3 is TGTGCCAGCAGCTTACAGGGTCCGTATGAGCAGTTCTTC. The genes are TRBV11-2 and TRBJ2-1, with D possibly being TRBD1 (5 bases). The CDR3 is 13 residues long. CDR1 and CDR2 (germline): SGHAT, FQNNGV. Trimming cost V 2 bases and J 8 bases, with 10 bases left between them. Based on the CDR3 plus reference TRBV11-2 and TRBJ2-1, the full variable domain is EAGVAQSPRYKIIEKRQSVAFWCNPISGHATLYWYQQILGQGPKLLIQFQNNGVVDDSQLPKDRFSAERLKGVDSTLKIQPAKLEDSAVYLCASSLQGPYEQFFGPGTRLTVL.

This clonotype appeared many times. The J gene is TRBJ1-6, the V gene TRBV7-8; weak D call: TRBD1 (5 bases). The CDR3 contains 13 residues. Germline V gives CDR1 SGHVS, CDR2 FQNEAQ. V gave up 1 base and J gave up 9 bases, with 7 bases separating them. CDR3 DNA: TGTGCCAGCAGCTTAGTCGGGGGTTCACCCCTCCACTTT. Translated, it gives CASSLVGGSPLHF. Together with reference TRBV7-8 and TRBJ1-6, the CDR3 gives the full variable domain: GAGVSQSPRYKVAKRGQDVALRCDPISGHVSLFWYQQALGQGPEFLTYFQNEAQLDKSGLPSDRFFAERPEGSVSTLKIQRTQQEDSAVYLCASSLVGGSPLHFGNGTRLTVT.

The V call is TRBV12-3 or TRBV12-4, the J call TRBJ1-2; 11 bases match TRBD1. The trim removed 3 bases at V and 5 bases at J, leaving 2 bases unmatched. The CDR3 is 14 residues long. DNA for the CDR3: TGTGCCAGCAGTTTGGGACAGGGGGTATATGGCTACACCTTC. This translates into CASSLGQGVYGYTF.

In nucleotides, the CDR3 is TGCGCCAGCAGCTCGACTGATTATAATTCACCCCTCCACTTT. The encoded protein is CASSSTDYNSPLHF. The J gene is TRBJ1-6, the V gene TRBV5-1; no definite D call. The CDR3 runs 14 residues. Trimming removed 3 bases at V and 4 bases at J, with 8 bases between. Germline assignment: CDR1 SGHRS and CDR2 YFSETQ. Drawing the rest from reference TRBV5-1 and TRBJ1-6, the complete variable domain is KAGVTQTPRYLIKTRGQQVTLSCSPISGHRSVSWYQQTPGQGLQFLFEYFSETQRNKGNFPGRFSGRQFSNSRSEMNVSTLELGDSALYLCASSSTDYNSPLHFGNGTRLTVT.

This chain joins TRBV12-3 or TRBV12-4 and TRBJ2-5, with 8 bases fitting TRBD2. The V segment lost 4 bases and the J segment 14 bases; nucleotides outside the gene matches: 12. This CDR3 is 13 amino acids long. The CDR3 sequence is CASSSSSGLASYF. The CDR3, as DNA: TGTGCCAGCAGTTCCTCATCCGGACTAGCATCCTACTTC.